This entry describes one TCR beta chain. Its cognate antigen is unknown. The template used for profiling TCR beta VDJ and CDR3 was genomic DNA. TCRdb analysed the reads with MiXCR anew, one entry per CDR3 protein. Among 150,000 or so distinct CDR3 sequences listed, more than 40% were seen once. The source of the sample is a study of CD8+CD57+ T cells in acquired aplastic anemia. Study-wide results and caveats: Fewer than 30 shared CD8+ CDR3s appeared highly expressed within patients' immunodominant clones.

Sequencing involved patients with CD8+CD57+ cell expansion previously shown by flow cytometry. The diagnosis in all patients was severe acquired aplastic anemia. By the time of blood sampling, patients had still received no therapy. CDR3 length: 15 amino acids. Trimming took 3 bases from V and 0 from J, leaving 12 bases between them. Germline V lookup: CDR1 SGHTA, CDR2 FQGNSA. The sequencing input was sorted CD4+, CD8+, or CD8+CD57+ T cells (not recorded which) from PBMCs. This TCR derives from a human donor with aplastic anemia. J is TRBJ2-7 and V is TRBV7-2; perhaps TRBD2 as D (6 bases). In DNA, the CDR3 is TGTGCCAGCAGCTTTAACCCCGGGAGCTCCTACGAGCAGTACTTC. Its protein is CASSFNPGSSYEQYF.